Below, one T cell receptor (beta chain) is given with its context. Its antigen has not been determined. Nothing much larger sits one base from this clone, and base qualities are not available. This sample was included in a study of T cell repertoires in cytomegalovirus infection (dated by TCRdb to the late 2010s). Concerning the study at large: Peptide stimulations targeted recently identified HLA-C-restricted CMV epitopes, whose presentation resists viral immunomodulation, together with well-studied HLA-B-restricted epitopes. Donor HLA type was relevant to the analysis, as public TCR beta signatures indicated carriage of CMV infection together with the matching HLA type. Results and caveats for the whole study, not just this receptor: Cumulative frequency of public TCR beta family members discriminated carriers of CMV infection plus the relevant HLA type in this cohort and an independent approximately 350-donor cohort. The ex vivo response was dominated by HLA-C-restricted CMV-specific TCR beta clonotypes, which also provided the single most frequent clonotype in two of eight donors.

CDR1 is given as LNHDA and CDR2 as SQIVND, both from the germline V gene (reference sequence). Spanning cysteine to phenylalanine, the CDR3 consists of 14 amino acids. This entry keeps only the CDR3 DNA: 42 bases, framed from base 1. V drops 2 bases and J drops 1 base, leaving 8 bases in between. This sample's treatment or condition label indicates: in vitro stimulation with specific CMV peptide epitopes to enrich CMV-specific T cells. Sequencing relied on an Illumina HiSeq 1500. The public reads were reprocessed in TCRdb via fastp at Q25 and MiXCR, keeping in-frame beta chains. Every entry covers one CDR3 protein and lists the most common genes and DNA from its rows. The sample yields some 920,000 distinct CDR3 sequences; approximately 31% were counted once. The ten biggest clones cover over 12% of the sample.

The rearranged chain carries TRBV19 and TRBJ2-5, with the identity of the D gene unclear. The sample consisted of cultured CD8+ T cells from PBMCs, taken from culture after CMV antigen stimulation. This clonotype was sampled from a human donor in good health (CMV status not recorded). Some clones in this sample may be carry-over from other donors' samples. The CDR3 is CASSIYYGQETQYF. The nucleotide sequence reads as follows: TGTGCCAGTAGTATATACTACGGCCAAGAGACCCAGTACTTC.